This T cell receptor beta chain was identified during a study of T cell repertoires in cytomegalovirus infection. From the reads, TCRdb called clonotypes with MiXCR, one entry per CDR3 protein. This table holds 450,000 to 550,000 distinct CDR3 sequences, about 39% found once. About this clonotype itself: As yet, its antigen is unknown.

The CDR3 runs to 13 residues. CDR1 and CDR2 (germline): SGHNT, YYREEE (reference sequence). The V segment lost 3 bases and the J segment 6 bases; nucleotides outside the gene matches: 5. The clonotype was recovered from a human donor in good health (CMV status not recorded). Some clones in this sample may be carry-over from other donors' samples. The sample in question was cultured PBMCs, obtained from culture after CMV antigen stimulation. This rearrangement joins TRBV5-4 to TRBJ1-1, with 7 bases aligning to TRBD1. CDR3 loop: CASSSTGYAEAFF. The DNA of the CDR3 is TGTGCCAGCAGCTCGACAGGGTACGCTGAAGCTTTCTTT. Drawing the rest from reference TRBV5-4 and TRBJ1-1, the complete variable domain is ETGVTQSPTHLIKTRGQQVTLRCSSQSGHNTVSWYQQALGQGPQFIFQYYREEENGRGNFPPRFSGLQFPNYSSELNVNALELDDSALYLCASSSTGYAEAFFGQGTRLTVV.